This TCR beta chain came from a study of post-analysis software for immune sequencing data. The study's findings and limits: Roughly 5 TRBV segments, including TRBV5-6, TRBV5-1 and TRBV20-1, were more frequent in patients than controls.

Germline loops: CDR1 LNHNV, CDR2 YYDKDF (reference sequence). Trimming removed 5 bases from V and 5 bases from J; junction bases left unmatched: 12. This CDR3 comprises 18 residues. Every TCR beta cDNA library bore unique molecular identifiers. A single record per CDR3 protein comes from TCRdb applying MiXCR to the PCR reads. This sample has hundreds of thousands of distinct CDR3 sequences, with 40% to 55% found just once. This clonotype has only a few counts. What it recognizes is unknown. The chain is built from TRBV15 and TRBJ2-3, with 14 bases identical to TRBD2. This TCR came from a girl under 18 with multiple sclerosis. Sequenced sample: blood. CDR3 in DNA: TGTGCCACCAGCCTAAGAGGGACTAGCGGGAGTAAAGGAGATACGCAGTATTTT. Amino acid sequence: CATSLRGTSGSKGDTQYF.